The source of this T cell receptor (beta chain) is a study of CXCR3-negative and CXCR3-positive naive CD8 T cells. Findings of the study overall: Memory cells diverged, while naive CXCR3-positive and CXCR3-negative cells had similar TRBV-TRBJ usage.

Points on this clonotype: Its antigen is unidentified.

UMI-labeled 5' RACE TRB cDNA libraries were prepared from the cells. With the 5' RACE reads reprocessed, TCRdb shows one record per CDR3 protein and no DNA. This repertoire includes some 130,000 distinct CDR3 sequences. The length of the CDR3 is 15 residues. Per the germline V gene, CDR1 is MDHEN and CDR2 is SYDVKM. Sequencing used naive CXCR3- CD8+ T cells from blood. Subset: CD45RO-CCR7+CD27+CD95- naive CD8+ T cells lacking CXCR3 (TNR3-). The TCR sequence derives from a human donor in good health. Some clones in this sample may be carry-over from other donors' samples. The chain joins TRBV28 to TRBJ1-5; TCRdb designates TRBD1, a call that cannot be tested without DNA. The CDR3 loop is CASSLSTGGYQPQHF. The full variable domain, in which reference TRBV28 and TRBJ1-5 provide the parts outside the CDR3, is DVKVTQSSRYLVKRTGEKVFLECVQDMDHENMFWYRQDPGLGLRLIYFSYDVKMKEKGDIPEGYSVSREKKERFSLILESASTNQTSMYLCASSLSTGGYQPQHFGDGTRLSIL.